Listed below are T cell receptor beta chains from one sample, sequenced in a study of blood T cell repertoires in COVID-19. Method: immunoSEQ multiplex PCR; TCRdb's copy keeps in-frame clones and lacks some. The sample shows approximately 300,000 clones, about 85% of them seen only once. Sequenced: peripheral blood. These receptors were obtained from a woman in her forties or fifties with active or convalescent COVID-19. The CDR3 runs from the conserved cysteine through the conserved F or W. Fields, in order: D gene, clone size, J gene, V gene, CDR3 protein, CDR3 DNA. D genes are given only for firm matches. Some rows mark clone size as missing; the rest say once, few, many or name a class of expanded clone.

D gene: NA; clone size: NA; J gene: TRBJ1-5; V gene: TRBV30; CDR3 protein: CAYSARTIGVNSNQPQHF; CDR3 DNA: TGTGCCTACTCGGCCCGGACAATTGGCGTTAATAGCAATCAGCCCCAGCATTTT
D gene: NA; clone size: few; J gene: TRBJ2-5; V gene: TRBV3-1/TRBV3-2; CDR3 protein: CASSSWASMETQYF; CDR3 DNA: TGTGCCAGCAGCTCCTGGGCTAGCATGGAGACCCAGTACTTC
D gene: TRBD1; clone size: NA; J gene: TRBJ2-7; V gene: TRBV4-2; CDR3 protein: CASSQTPGQGYEQYF; CDR3 DNA: TGTGCCAGCAGCCAAACTCCGGGACAGGGGTACGAGCAGTACTTC
D gene: NA; clone size: NA; J gene: TRBJ2-7; V gene: TRBV18; CDR3 protein: CASSPRTGRPYEQYF; CDR3 DNA: TGTGCCAGCTCACCGAGAACGGGTCGTCCCTACGAGCAGTACTTC
D gene: TRBD2; clone size: NA; J gene: TRBJ2-3; V gene: TRBV19; CDR3 protein: CASSLSGSRGDTQYF; CDR3 DNA: TGTGCCAGTAGTCTTAGCGGGAGTCGGGGAGATACGCAGTATTTT
D gene: NA; clone size: NA; J gene: TRBJ1-1; V gene: TRBV5-6; CDR3 protein: CASSLVSGGEAFF; CDR3 DNA: TGTGCCAGCAGCCTCGTCTCCGGAGGGGAAGCTTTCTTT
D gene: TRBD1; clone size: NA; J gene: TRBJ2-7; V gene: TRBV28; CDR3 protein: CASSSGTGEQYF; CDR3 DNA: TGTGCCAGCAGTTCCGGGACAGGGGAGCAGTACTTC
D gene: TRBD1; clone size: NA; J gene: TRBJ1-1; V gene: TRBV28; CDR3 protein: CASSTGTGSTEAFF; CDR3 DNA: TGTGCCAGCAGCACCGGGACAGGGAGCACTGAAGCTTTCTTT
D gene: NA; clone size: NA; J gene: TRBJ1-2; V gene: TRBV9; CDR3 protein: CASTKTDLPNINYGYTF; CDR3 DNA: TGTGCCAGCACCAAGACAGATCTCCCAAATATCAACTATGGCTACACCTTC
D gene: NA; clone size: NA; J gene: TRBJ1-2; V gene: TRBV18; CDR3 protein: CASSPDDLQGPGYTF; CDR3 DNA: TGTGCCAGCTCACCAGACGACCTACAGGGTCCTGGCTACACCTTC
D gene: TRBD1; clone size: NA; J gene: TRBJ1-2; V gene: TRBV4-2; CDR3 protein: CASSQDLVGQGYGYTF; CDR3 DNA: TGTGCCAGCAGCCAAGATCTGGTGGGACAGGGTTATGGCTACACCTTC
D gene: NA; clone size: once; J gene: TRBJ1-1; V gene: TRBV7-9; CDR3 protein: CASSLREGGTEAFF; CDR3 DNA: TGTGCCAGCAGCTTAAGGGAGGGAGGCACTGAAGCTTTCTTT
D gene: TRBD2; clone size: NA; J gene: TRBJ2-7; V gene: TRBV10-2; CDR3 protein: CASSDASGRKNPYEQYF; CDR3 DNA: TGCGCCAGCAGTGATGCTAGCGGGAGAAAGAATCCCTACGAGCAGTACTTC
D gene: NA; clone size: once; J gene: TRBJ1-2; V gene: TRBV5-6; CDR3 protein: CASSAEHRVSNYGYTF; CDR3 DNA: TGTGCCAGCAGCGCCGAGCACAGGGTGTCTAACTATGGCTACACCTTC
D gene: TRBD1; clone size: NA; J gene: TRBJ1-5; V gene: TRBV9; CDR3 protein: CASSAGTGGHQPQHF; CDR3 DNA: TGTGCCAGCAGCGCCGGGACAGGGGGCCATCAGCCCCAGCATTTT
D gene: TRBD2; clone size: NA; J gene: TRBJ2-1; V gene: TRBV15; CDR3 protein: CATSRDLRLAGDNEQFF; CDR3 DNA: TGTGCCACCAGCAGAGATTTACGACTAGCGGGAGATAACGAGCAGTTCTTC
D gene: TRBD2; clone size: NA; J gene: TRBJ2-7; V gene: TRBV3-1/TRBV3-2; CDR3 protein: CASSQTSGYYEQYF; CDR3 DNA: TGTGCCAGCAGCCAGACTAGCGGATACTACGAGCAGTACTTC
D gene: TRBD1; clone size: NA; J gene: TRBJ1-6; V gene: TRBV6-6; CDR3 protein: CASSLSYPDRGNNSPLHF; CDR3 DNA: TGTGCCAGCAGTCTATCATACCCCGACAGGGGAAATAATTCACCCCTCCACTTT
D gene: NA; clone size: NA; J gene: TRBJ1-1; V gene: TRBV9; CDR3 protein: CASSGGTGNMNTEAFF; CDR3 DNA: TGTGCCAGCAGCGGGGGAACAGGGAACATGAACACTGAAGCTTTCTTT
D gene: NA; clone size: NA; J gene: TRBJ1-2; V gene: TRBV6-5; CDR3 protein: CASSDRQFYGYTF; CDR3 DNA: TGTGCCAGCAGCGATCGACAGTTCTATGGCTACACCTTC
D gene: NA; clone size: once; J gene: TRBJ1-4; V gene: TRBV18; CDR3 protein: CASSTDPATNEKLFF; CDR3 DNA: TGTGCCAGCTCAACAGATCCTGCAACTAATGAAAAACTGTTTTTT
D gene: TRBD2; clone size: few; J gene: TRBJ2-7; V gene: TRBV11-2; CDR3 protein: CASSRNTASGTRSF; CDR3 DNA: TGTGCCAGCAGCCGAAATACCGCGTCCGGGACTAGATCATTC
D gene: NA; clone size: NA; J gene: TRBJ2-2; V gene: TRBV10-3; CDR3 protein: CAITKRAGGTGELFF; CDR3 DNA: TGTGCCATCACCAAAAGGGCAGGGGGGACCGGGGAGCTGTTTTTT
D gene: TRBD2; clone size: NA; J gene: TRBJ2-1; V gene: TRBV9; CDR3 protein: CASSGQPGLAIDAYNEQFF; CDR3 DNA: TGTGCCAGCAGCGGCCAACCGGGACTAGCGATCGATGCCTACAATGAGCAGTTCTTC
D gene: TRBD2; clone size: NA; J gene: TRBJ2-5; V gene: TRBV5-5; CDR3 protein: CASSLRGGRETQYF; CDR3 DNA: TGTGCCAGCAGCTTGCGGGGAGGGAGAGAGACCCAGTACTTC
D gene: NA; clone size: NA; J gene: TRBJ2-1; V gene: TRBV29-1; CDR3 protein: CSVDNALGSQQFF; CDR3 DNA: TGCAGCGTCGACAACGCCCTTGGATCGCAGCAGTTCTTC
D gene: NA; clone size: NA; J gene: TRBJ1-1; V gene: TRBV5-1; CDR3 protein: CASSRGTGRMNTEAFF; CDR3 DNA: TGCGCCAGCAGCCGCGGGACCGGGCGCATGAACACTGAAGCTTTCTTT
D gene: NA; clone size: few; J gene: TRBJ2-1; V gene: TRBV11-2; CDR3 protein: CASSSLGAGEQFF; CDR3 DNA: TGTGCCAGCAGCTCACTGGGGGCCGGTGAGCAGTTCTTC
D gene: NA; clone size: NA; J gene: TRBJ2-1; V gene: TRBV6-4; CDR3 protein: CASSDSEYNEQFF; CDR3 DNA: TGTGCCAGCAGTGACTCGGAGTACAATGAGCAGTTCTTC
D gene: TRBD1; clone size: NA; J gene: TRBJ2-3; V gene: TRBV7-2; CDR3 protein: CASSQDRGSTDTQYF; CDR3 DNA: TGTGCCAGCAGTCAGGACAGGGGGAGTACAGATACGCAGTATTTT
D gene: TRBD2; clone size: NA; J gene: TRBJ2-7; V gene: TRBV18; CDR3 protein: CASSPPGLGKSSYEQYF; CDR3 DNA: TGTGCCAGCTCACCACCGGGACTAGGAAAAAGCTCCTACGAGCAGTACTTC
D gene: TRBD1; clone size: NA; J gene: TRBJ1-5; V gene: TRBV9; CDR3 protein: CASSRTGAGDQPQHF; CDR3 DNA: TGTGCCAGCAGCCGGACAGGGGCTGGGGATCAGCCCCAGCATTTT
D gene: NA; clone size: NA; J gene: TRBJ2-1; V gene: TRBV27; CDR3 protein: CASNGWGALQNNEQFF; CDR3 DNA: TGTGCCAGCAACGGGTGGGGAGCGCTACAAAACAATGAGCAGTTCTTC
D gene: NA; clone size: NA; J gene: TRBJ2-7; V gene: TRBV11-2; CDR3 protein: CASSTDTRYEQYF; CDR3 DNA: TGTGCCAGCAGCACCGATACCCGGTACGAGCAGTACTTC
D gene: NA; clone size: NA; J gene: TRBJ2-5; V gene: TRBV3-1/TRBV3-2; CDR3 protein: CASSTTGIETQYF; CDR3 DNA: TGTGCCAGCAGCACCACAGGAATAGAGACCCAGTACTTC
D gene: TRBD2; clone size: once; J gene: TRBJ2-7; V gene: TRBV4-1; CDR3 protein: CASSPSGRPYEQYF; CDR3 DNA: TGCGCCAGCAGCCCTAGCGGGAGGCCCTACGAGCAGTACTTC
D gene: TRBD2; clone size: NA; J gene: TRBJ2-3; V gene: TRBV5-1; CDR3 protein: CASSFFSGRAGDTQYF; CDR3 DNA: TGCGCCAGCAGTTTCTTTAGCGGGAGGGCCGGAGATACGCAGTATTTT
D gene: NA; clone size: NA; J gene: TRBJ2-3; V gene: TRBV9; CDR3 protein: CASGPGDAATNTQYF; CDR3 DNA: TGTGCCAGCGGGCCAGGGGACGCCGCTACAAATACGCAGTATTTT
D gene: NA; clone size: NA; J gene: TRBJ2-3; V gene: TRBV6-1; CDR3 protein: CASSDRQAMDTQYF; CDR3 DNA: TGTGCCAGCAGTGATCGACAGGCCATGGATACGCAGTATTTT
D gene: TRBD1; clone size: NA; J gene: TRBJ1-2; V gene: TRBV18; CDR3 protein: CASSPGQVTYGYTF; CDR3 DNA: TGTGCCAGCTCACCTGGACAGGTGACCTATGGCTACACCTTC
D gene: TRBD2; clone size: NA; J gene: TRBJ2-1; V gene: TRBV9; CDR3 protein: CASSAAGREVHEQFF; CDR3 DNA: TGTGCCAGCAGCGCTGCTGGGCGGGAGGTCCATGAGCAGTTCTTC
D gene: TRBD1; clone size: once; J gene: TRBJ1-2; V gene: TRBV7-2; CDR3 protein: CASSQGGSYGYTF; CDR3 DNA: TGTGCCAGCAGTCAGGGGGGAAGTTATGGCTACACCTTC
D gene: NA; clone size: NA; J gene: TRBJ2-3; V gene: TRBV27; CDR3 protein: CASSFGREAADTQYF; CDR3 DNA: TGTGCCAGCAGTTTTGGTAGGGAGGCGGCAGATACGCAGTATTTT
D gene: TRBD1; clone size: NA; J gene: TRBJ2-7; V gene: TRBV23-1; CDR3 protein: CAGDRGSYEQYF; CDR3 DNA: TGCGCCGGGGACAGGGGGTCCTACGAGCAGTACTTC
D gene: TRBD1; clone size: NA; J gene: TRBJ1-5; V gene: TRBV11-1; CDR3 protein: CASSLTGGSNQPQHF; CDR3 DNA: TGTGCCAGCAGCCTGACAGGGGGTAGCAATCAGCCCCAGCATTTT
D gene: TRBD2; clone size: NA; J gene: TRBJ2-1; V gene: TRBV11-2; CDR3 protein: CASSLEILAGSNEQFF; CDR3 DNA: TGTGCCAGCAGCTTAGAAATACTAGCGGGGAGCAATGAGCAGTTCTTC
D gene: TRBD1; clone size: NA; J gene: TRBJ1-4; V gene: TRBV25-1; CDR3 protein: CATRGTATTNEKLFF; CDR3 DNA: TGTGCCACCAGAGGGACAGCTACAACTAATGAAAAACTGTTTTTT
D gene: NA; clone size: few; J gene: TRBJ2-7; V gene: TRBV6-1; CDR3 protein: CASSDNFGGSSPLNYEQYF; CDR3 DNA: TGTGCCAGCAGTGACAATTTCGGGGGTTCCTCCCCCCTGAATTACGAGCAGTACTTC
D gene: TRBD2; clone size: NA; J gene: TRBJ2-7; V gene: TRBV7-8; CDR3 protein: CASSPAGVASGGYEQYF; CDR3 DNA: TGTGCCAGCAGCCCCGCCGGTGTGGCTAGCGGGGGGTACGAGCAGTACTTC
D gene: TRBD1; clone size: once; J gene: TRBJ1-1; V gene: TRBV6-6; CDR3 protein: CASSGQGGDTEAFF; CDR3 DNA: TGTGCCAGCAGTGGACAGGGGGGCGACACTGAAGCTTTCTTT
D gene: NA; clone size: NA; J gene: TRBJ1-2; V gene: TRBV10-3; CDR3 protein: CAISEWGPDYGYTF; CDR3 DNA: TGTGCCATCAGTGAGTGGGGCCCTGATTATGGCTACACCTTC
D gene: TRBD1; clone size: NA; J gene: TRBJ2-5; V gene: TRBV30; CDR3 protein: CAWSVPTGRVETQYF; CDR3 DNA: TGTGCCTGGAGTGTACCGACAGGGAGAGTGGAGACCCAGTACTTC
D gene: NA; clone size: NA; J gene: TRBJ2-4; V gene: TRBV6-2/TRBV6-3; CDR3 protein: CASSWAGRVKNIQYF; CDR3 DNA: TGTGCCAGCAGTTGGGCGGGGCGCGTCAAAAACATTCAGTACTTC
D gene: NA; clone size: NA; J gene: TRBJ1-3; V gene: TRBV7-9; CDR3 protein: CASSLHGGRIGNTIYF; CDR3 DNA: TGTGCCAGCAGCTTACACGGGGGGCGAATAGGAAACACCATATATTTT
D gene: NA; clone size: NA; J gene: TRBJ1-4; V gene: TRBV7-2; CDR3 protein: CASSLSRANEKLFF; CDR3 DNA: TGTGCCAGCAGCTTATCCAGGGCTAATGAAAAACTGTTTTTT